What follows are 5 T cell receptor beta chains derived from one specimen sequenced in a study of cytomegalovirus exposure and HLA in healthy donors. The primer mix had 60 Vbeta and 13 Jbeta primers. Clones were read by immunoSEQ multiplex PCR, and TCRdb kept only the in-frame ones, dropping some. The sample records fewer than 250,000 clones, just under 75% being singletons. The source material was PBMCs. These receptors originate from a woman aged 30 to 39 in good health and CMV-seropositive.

The chain's CDR3 is CASSLPGVYGYTF. The CDR3 DNA is TGTGCCAGCAGTTTACCGGGAGTTTATGGCTACACCTTC. The chain links TRBV28 to TRBJ1-2; the D is unclear. The germline V gene encodes CDR1 MDHEN and CDR2 SYDVKM. The V end was cut by 2 bases, the J end by 5 bases, with 9 bases between. This CDR3 has 13 residues.

CDR3 DNA sequence: TGCGCCAGCAGCCAAGAGAGGAGCGGGGGTACCTACGAGCAGTACTTC. This sequence encodes CASSQERSGGTYEQYF. The chain employs TRBV4-1 and TRBJ2-5; TRBD2 matches at 8 bases. The assigned J gene may be wrong: the sequence end matches TRBJ2-7 better. The CDR3 is 16 amino acids. Germline-derived CDR1 and CDR2 are MGHRA and YSYEKL.

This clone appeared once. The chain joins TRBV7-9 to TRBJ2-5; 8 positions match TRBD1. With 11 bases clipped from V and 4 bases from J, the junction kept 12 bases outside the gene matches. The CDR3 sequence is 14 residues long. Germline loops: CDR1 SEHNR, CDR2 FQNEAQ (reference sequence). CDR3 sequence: CAASPQGGGETQYF. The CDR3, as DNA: TGTGCCGCGTCCCCACAGGGGGGAGGAGAGACCCAGTACTTC.

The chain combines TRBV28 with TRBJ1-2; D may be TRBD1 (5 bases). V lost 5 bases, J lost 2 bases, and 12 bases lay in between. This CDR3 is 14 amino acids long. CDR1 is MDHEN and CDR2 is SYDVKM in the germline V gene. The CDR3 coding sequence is TGTGCCAGCAGTCCCCGACAGTTAAACTATGGCTACACCTTC. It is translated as CASSPRQLNYGYTF.

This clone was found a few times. CDR3 sequence reads: CASSSKMTSGASYEQYF. CDR3 sequence (DNA): TGTGCCAGCAGCTCCAAGATGACTAGCGGGGCTTCCTACGAGCAGTACTTC. This sequence joins TRBV7-6 and TRBJ2-7; TRBD2 aligns across 11 bases. Germline V lookup: CDR1 SGHVS, CDR2 FNYEAQ. The CDR3 spans 17 residues. Trimming cost V 4 bases and J 1 base; bases outside gene matches: 9.